This is a list of T cell receptor beta chains from one sample in a study of blood T cell repertoires in COVID-19. TCRdb's copy holds only in-frame clones and misses some; the assay was immunoSEQ multiplex PCR. The table lists some 280,000 clones, just over 85% of them singletons. The sample was peripheral blood. These receptors all stem from a young woman with active or convalescent COVID-19. Each CDR3 is given with its conserved first and last residue. Each record gives: clone size, D gene, J gene, V gene, CDR3 DNA, CDR3 protein. D genes are given only for firm matches. Clone sizes are given selectively: once, few, many, or a class where the clone is expanded.

abundance: -; d_gene: -; j_gene: TRBJ1-6; v_gene: TRBV7-6; CDR3nt: TGTGCCAGCCGCGGGCAGCTTAATTCACCCCTCCACTTT; CDR3aa: CASRGQLNSPLHF
abundance: -; d_gene: -; j_gene: TRBJ2-2; v_gene: TRBV4-3; CDR3nt: TGCGCCAGCAGCCACCGCCCCGGGAGGAACACCGGGGAGCTGTTTTTT; CDR3aa: CASSHRPGRNTGELFF
abundance: -; d_gene: -; j_gene: TRBJ1-3; v_gene: TRBV6-1; CDR3nt: TGTGCCAGCAGGGAAATAGGGGTTAGCTCTGGAAACACCATATATTTT; CDR3aa: CASREIGVSSGNTIYF
abundance: -; d_gene: TRBD1; j_gene: TRBJ2-5; v_gene: TRBV7-2; CDR3nt: TGTGCCAGCAGCTTAGGGGACAGCATCCAAGAGACCCAGTACTTC; CDR3aa: CASSLGDSIQETQYF
abundance: -; d_gene: -; j_gene: TRBJ1-2; v_gene: TRBV3-1/TRBV3-2; CDR3nt: TGTGCCAGCAGCCAAGATGAGGGGGTCTATGGCTACACCTTC; CDR3aa: CASSQDEGVYGYTF
abundance: -; d_gene: -; j_gene: TRBJ1-1; v_gene: TRBV7-2; CDR3nt: TGTGCCAGCAGTTTGCAGGGGCCCAGCACTGAAGCTTTCTTT; CDR3aa: CASSLQGPSTEAFF
abundance: -; d_gene: -; j_gene: TRBJ2-6; v_gene: TRBV7-9; CDR3nt: TGTGCCAGCACCTCGAGTGGGGCCAACGTCCTGACTTTC; CDR3aa: CASTSSGANVLTF
abundance: -; d_gene: -; j_gene: TRBJ1-1; v_gene: TRBV6-5; CDR3nt: TGTGCCAGCAGTCCCGACAGGAGACACACTGAAGCTTTCTTT; CDR3aa: CASSPDRRHTEAFF
abundance: -; d_gene: -; j_gene: TRBJ1-5; v_gene: TRBV4-3; CDR3nt: TGCGCCAGCAGCCTTACCGAACGGGGCAATCAGCCCCAGCATTTT; CDR3aa: CASSLTERGNQPQHF
abundance: -; d_gene: TRBD2; j_gene: TRBJ2-3; v_gene: TRBV5-1; CDR3nt: TGCGCCAGCAGCTTTCTTAGCGGGGCGACAGATACGCAGTATTTT; CDR3aa: CASSFLSGATDTQYF
abundance: few; d_gene: TRBD1; j_gene: TRBJ2-7; v_gene: TRBV7-2; CDR3nt: TGTGCCAGCAGGCGGGACAGGGTGAGCGAGCAGTACTTC; CDR3aa: CASRRDRVSEQYF
abundance: -; d_gene: -; j_gene: TRBJ2-5; v_gene: TRBV5-5; CDR3nt: TGTGCCAGCAGCTGGGGGGTGTACCAAGAGACCCAGTACTTC; CDR3aa: CASSWGVYQETQYF
abundance: once; d_gene: -; j_gene: TRBJ1-1; v_gene: TRBV5-6; CDR3nt: TGTGCCAGCAGCCGGGTGGGGGTGGCGGGAACTGAAGCTTTCTTT; CDR3aa: CASSRVGVAGTEAFF
abundance: -; d_gene: -; j_gene: TRBJ2-2; v_gene: TRBV19; CDR3nt: TGTGCCAGTAGTACTTCAACCCAGACCGGGGAGCTGTTTTTT; CDR3aa: CASSTSTQTGELFF
abundance: -; d_gene: -; j_gene: TRBJ1-3; v_gene: TRBV6-5; CDR3nt: TGTGCCAGCAGTTACCGGGGAACTGGAAACACCATATATTTT; CDR3aa: CASSYRGTGNTIYF
abundance: -; d_gene: TRBD1; j_gene: TRBJ2-7; v_gene: TRBV7-2; CDR3nt: TGTGCCAGCAGCTCCCCCCGGGACAGATACGAGCAGTACTTC; CDR3aa: CASSSPRDRYEQYF
abundance: -; d_gene: -; j_gene: TRBJ2-2; v_gene: TRBV13; CDR3nt: TGTGCCAGCAGCTCGACAGTTCTTTACACCGGGGAGCTGTTTTTT; CDR3aa: CASSSTVLYTGELFF
abundance: few; d_gene: TRBD1; j_gene: TRBJ2-7; v_gene: TRBV18; CDR3nt: TGTGCCAGCTCACCGGGACAGTTCTACGAGCAGTACTTC; CDR3aa: CASSPGQFYEQYF
abundance: -; d_gene: TRBD2; j_gene: TRBJ2-2; v_gene: TRBV5-8; CDR3nt: TGTGCCAGCAGCCCGTATGGGGCCAGCGGGGACACCGGGGAGCTGTTTTTT; CDR3aa: CASSPYGASGDTGELFF
abundance: -; d_gene: -; j_gene: TRBJ2-3; v_gene: TRBV3-1/TRBV3-2; CDR3nt: TGTGCCAGCAGCCCGGGAACGGGGAAGGGATCAGATACGCAGTATTTT; CDR3aa: CASSPGTGKGSDTQYF
abundance: -; d_gene: -; j_gene: TRBJ2-7; v_gene: TRBV10-3; CDR3nt: TGTGCCATCAGTGTTGGCAGCCCTTCGACTTACGAGCAGTACTTC; CDR3aa: CAISVGSPSTYEQYF
abundance: -; d_gene: TRBD2; j_gene: TRBJ2-5; v_gene: TRBV5-1; CDR3nt: TGCGCCAGCAGCTCGAGACTAGCGGGGGGTCAAGAGACCCAGTACTTC; CDR3aa: CASSSRLAGGQETQYF
abundance: -; d_gene: TRBD2; j_gene: TRBJ2-3; v_gene: TRBV6-2/TRBV6-3; CDR3nt: TGTGCCAGCAGTTTGGGACTAGCGGGGGGAAAAACAGATACGCAGTATTTT; CDR3aa: CASSLGLAGGKTDTQYF
abundance: -; d_gene: -; j_gene: TRBJ2-5; v_gene: TRBV28; CDR3nt: TGTGCCAGCAGTGGGGGAGGCACACAAGAGACCCAGTACTTC; CDR3aa: CASSGGGTQETQYF
abundance: -; d_gene: -; j_gene: TRBJ1-2; v_gene: TRBV10-3; CDR3nt: TGTGCCATCAGTGAGGCGGGGGCTGGCTACACCTTC; CDR3aa: CAISEAGAGYTF
abundance: -; d_gene: TRBD1; j_gene: TRBJ1-5; v_gene: TRBV9; CDR3nt: TGTGCCAGCAGCGTTACAGGGGGACATCAGCCCCAGCATTTT; CDR3aa: CASSVTGGHQPQHF
abundance: -; d_gene: TRBD2; j_gene: TRBJ2-3; v_gene: TRBV5-1; CDR3nt: TGCGCCAGCAGCCTAACCGGGACTACATTTAGCACAGATACGCAGTATTTT; CDR3aa: CASSLTGTTFSTDTQYF